This T cell receptor (beta chain) derives from a study of T cell changes during pregnancy in multiple sclerosis. The CDR3 has 16 residues. V was clipped by 4 bases and J by 4 bases; unmatched bases: 13. CDR1 is SGHRS and CDR2 is YFSETQ in the germline V gene. The protocol was immunoSEQ multiplex PCR, while the TCRdb copy is restricted to in-frame clones and leaves out a portion. The table has tens of thousands of clones, roughly 86% seen once. This sequence originates from a female donor with multiple sclerosis, enrolled in a pregnancy study. The genes are TRBV5-1 and TRBJ2-7, with TRBD2 matching 8 bases. Sequenced material: peripheral blood, taken in the first trimester of pregnancy. Here the CDR3 DNA reads TGCGCCAGCAGCGAGATAGCGGGACCCCGTCTATACGAGCAGTACTTC. Translating it yields CASSEIAGPRLYEQYF.